The rows below give T cell receptor beta chains drawn from one sample of a study of cytomegalovirus exposure and HLA in healthy donors. Assay: immunoSEQ multiplex PCR; the TCRdb copy retains only in-frame clones and omits some. The table records tens of thousands of clones, about 72% of them present only once. Sequenced: PBMCs. These receptors were collected from a man between 45 and 60 years old in good health and CMV-seropositive. Both conserved end residues are part of each CDR3. A D gene is named only where the DNA matches it firmly. Clone size appears in some rows only: once, few, many, or a class for an expanded clone.

v_call	d_call	clone_size	j_call	cdr3_nt	cdr3_aa
TRBV28	-	-	TRBJ1-2	TGTGCCAGTACCCGACAGGCAAACTATGGCTACACCTTC	CASTRQANYGYTF
TRBV6-1	-	-	TRBJ1-3	TGTGCCAGCAGTGAATGGCCCCCCACCATATATTTT	CASSEWPPTIYF
TRBV7-9	TRBD1	-	TRBJ1-2	TGTGCCAGCAAGTGGGGACAGGGTGAACATGGCTACACCTTC	CASKWGQGEHGYTF
TRBV5-4	-	-	TRBJ1-2	TGTGCCAGCAAGGTTTCACAGGGCAATATGGGCTACACCTTC	CASKVSQGNMGYTF
TRBV11-2	-	few	TRBJ1-1	TGTGCCAGCAGCGCCGCCCCAGGGGTAGTAGGTACTGAAGCTTTCTTT	CASSAAPGVVGTEAFF
TRBV21-1	-	few	TRBJ2-7	TGTGCCAGCAGCCGGCTGCGGCAGCCAGAGCAGTACTTC	CASSRLRQPEQYF
TRBV28	-	-	TRBJ1-5	TGTGCCAGCAGTCCGGGGGGGAGCAATCAGCCCCAGCATTTT	CASSPGGSNQPQHF
TRBV15	TRBD1	-	TRBJ1-6	TGTGCCACCAGCAGAACAGGGGCGATCAATTCACCCCTCCACTTT	CATSRTGAINSPLHF
TRBV30	TRBD1	-	TRBJ1-5	TGTGCCTGGAGTGGACAGGGGGATCAGCCCCAGCATTTT	CAWSGQGDQPQHF
TRBV18	-	-	TRBJ1-2	TGTGCCAGCTCACCACCGACCAGAGGACTATATGGCTACACCTTC	CASSPPTRGLYGYTF
TRBV28	-	-	TRBJ2-1	TGTGCCAGCAGTTTATTTAGCGGAGGTGGGGGTGGGTACAATGAGCAGTTCTTC	CASSLFSGGGGGYNEQFF
TRBV5-4	-	few	TRBJ1-1	TGTGCCAGCAGCTTGAGAAGGAGAATGAACACTGAAGCTTTCTTT	CASSLRRRMNTEAFF
TRBV5-1	-	-	TRBJ2-3	TGCGCCAGCAGCTTGACCGGGGGTAGGACAGATACGCAGTATTTT	CASSLTGGRTDTQYF
TRBV18	TRBD2	-	TRBJ2-3	TGTGCCAGCTCACCACCAAGCGGGAGGGTTGATACGCAGTATTTT	CASSPPSGRVDTQYF
TRBV7-2	-	-	TRBJ1-5	TGTGCCAGCAGCCCCCGGGGGGATCAGCCCCAGCATTTT	CASSPRGDQPQHF
TRBV7-2	-	-	TRBJ1-2	TGTGCCAGCAGCTTAGTAGCAGGGAACTATGGCTACACCTTC	CASSLVAGNYGYTF
TRBV9	TRBD1	few	TRBJ1-6	TGTGCCAGCAGCGGACAGGGAAGGCTCAACTCACCCCTCCACTTT	CASSGQGRLNSPLHF
TRBV29-1	-	-	TRBJ2-3	TGCAGCGTTGTAAAACCTCTACCCCCCAGCACAGATACGCAGTATTTT	CSVVKPLPPSTDTQYF
TRBV7-7	TRBD2	few	TRBJ2-1	TGTGCCAGCAGCTCGGGGAGGGCCAATGAGCAGTTCTTC	CASSSGRANEQFF
TRBV6-6	-	once	TRBJ1-2	TGTGCCAGCAGATCCCAGAGCCGGACGGGAAACTATGGCTACACCTTC	CASRSQSRTGNYGYTF
TRBV19	TRBD1	-	TRBJ1-2	TGTGCCAGTAGTATAGCGGGACAGGGCGATAACTATGGCTACACCTTC	CASSIAGQGDNYGYTF
TRBV5-4	-	-	TRBJ1-6	TGTGCCAGCAGCCCCATCGGACGGGAAGGAAATTCACCCCTCCACTTT	CASSPIGREGNSPLHF
TRBV2	-	-	TRBJ2-5	TGTGCCAGCACCTCAGGTGGGGGCGAAAAGACCCAGTACTTC	CASTSGGGEKTQYF
TRBV29-1	TRBD2	-	TRBJ2-7	TGCAGCGTTGGGGCGAGGACTAGCGGCGCGGGAGAGCAGTACTTC	CSVGARTSGAGEQYF
TRBV2	-	-	TRBJ2-1	TGTGCCAGCACCTCCAGGGTTCCCTACAATGAGCAGTTCTTC	CASTSRVPYNEQFF
TRBV4-2	TRBD1	-	TRBJ1-5	TGTGCCAGCAGCCAAGACCAGGGGGCAATCGATCAGCCCCAGCATTTT	CASSQDQGAIDQPQHF
TRBV6-5	TRBD1	few	TRBJ2-1	TGTGCCAGCAGCCCCGGGGGACAGGGGATCAGTGAGCAGTTCTTC	CASSPGGQGISEQFF
TRBV19	-	once	TRBJ1-1	TGTGCCAGTAGTACTAGGGTAGGAGGGAACACTGAAGCTTTCTTT	CASSTRVGGNTEAFF
TRBV10-3	-	-	TRBJ2-7	TGTGCCATCAGTGGTGGGAGTAACTCCTACGAGCAGTACTTC	CAISGGSNSYEQYF
TRBV5-1	-	once	TRBJ1-1	TGCGCCAGCAGCAAGGGCGGGACTGAGGGCACTGAAGCTTTCTTT	CASSKGGTEGTEAFF